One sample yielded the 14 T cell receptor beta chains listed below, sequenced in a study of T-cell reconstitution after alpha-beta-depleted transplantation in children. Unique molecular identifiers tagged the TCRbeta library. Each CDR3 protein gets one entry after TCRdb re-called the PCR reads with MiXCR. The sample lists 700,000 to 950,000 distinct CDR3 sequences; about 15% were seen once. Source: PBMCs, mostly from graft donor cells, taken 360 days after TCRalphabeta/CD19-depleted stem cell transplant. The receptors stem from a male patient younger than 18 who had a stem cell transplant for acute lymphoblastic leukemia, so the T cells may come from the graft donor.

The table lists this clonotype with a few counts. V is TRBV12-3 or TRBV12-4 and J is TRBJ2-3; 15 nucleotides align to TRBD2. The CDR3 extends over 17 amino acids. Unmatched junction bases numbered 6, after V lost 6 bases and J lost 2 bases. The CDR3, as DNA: TGTGCCAGCAGCCCAGGACTAGCGGGAGGGATCACAGATACGCAGTATTTT. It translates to CASSPGLAGGITDTQYF.

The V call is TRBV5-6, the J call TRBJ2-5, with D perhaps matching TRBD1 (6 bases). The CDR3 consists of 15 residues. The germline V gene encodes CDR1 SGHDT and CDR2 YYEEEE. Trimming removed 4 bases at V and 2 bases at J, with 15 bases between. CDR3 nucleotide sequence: TGTGCCAGCAGCGCCACCGGACAGCTTCAAGAGACCCAGTACTTC. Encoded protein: CASSATGQLQETQYF.

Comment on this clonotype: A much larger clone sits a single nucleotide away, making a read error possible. The DNA for the CDR3 is TGTGCCAGCAGTTTGACTAGAAGGCTCTACAATGAGCAGTTCTTC. Translation: CASSLTRRLYNEQFF. The gene calls are TRBV12-3 or TRBV12-4 and TRBJ2-1; D possibly corresponds to TRBD2 (6 bases). The V gene lost 3 bases and the J gene lost 3 bases, with 12 bases spanning the gap. This CDR3 region has 15 residues.

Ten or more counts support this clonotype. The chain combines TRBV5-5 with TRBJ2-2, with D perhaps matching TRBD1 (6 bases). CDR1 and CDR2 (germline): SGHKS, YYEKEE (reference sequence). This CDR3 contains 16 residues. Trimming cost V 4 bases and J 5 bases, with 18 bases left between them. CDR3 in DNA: TGTGCCAGCAGCCACCGTCTGGGACATGAAACCGGGGAGCTGTTTTTT. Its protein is CASSHRLGHETGELFF.

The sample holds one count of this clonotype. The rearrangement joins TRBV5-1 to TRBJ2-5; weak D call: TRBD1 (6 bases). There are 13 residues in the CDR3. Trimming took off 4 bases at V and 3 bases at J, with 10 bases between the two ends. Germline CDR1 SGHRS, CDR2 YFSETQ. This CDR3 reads CASSEWTEETQYF. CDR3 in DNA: TGCGCCAGCAGCGAATGGACAGAAGAGACCCAGTACTTC.

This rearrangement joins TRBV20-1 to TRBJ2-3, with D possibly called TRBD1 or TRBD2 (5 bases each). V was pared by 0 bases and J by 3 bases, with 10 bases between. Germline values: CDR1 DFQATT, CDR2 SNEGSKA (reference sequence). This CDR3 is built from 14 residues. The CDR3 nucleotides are TGCAGTGCTAGAGATCAGGGCGGGACAGATACGCAGTATTTT. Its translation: CSARDQGGTDTQYF.

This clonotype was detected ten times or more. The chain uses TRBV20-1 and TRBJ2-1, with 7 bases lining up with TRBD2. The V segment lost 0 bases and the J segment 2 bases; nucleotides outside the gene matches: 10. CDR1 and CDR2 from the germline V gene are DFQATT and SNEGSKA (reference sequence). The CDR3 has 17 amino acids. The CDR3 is CSARDLGSSGTYNEQFF. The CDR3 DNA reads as TGCAGTGCTAGAGATCTTGGTTCTAGCGGCACCTACAATGAGCAGTTCTTC.

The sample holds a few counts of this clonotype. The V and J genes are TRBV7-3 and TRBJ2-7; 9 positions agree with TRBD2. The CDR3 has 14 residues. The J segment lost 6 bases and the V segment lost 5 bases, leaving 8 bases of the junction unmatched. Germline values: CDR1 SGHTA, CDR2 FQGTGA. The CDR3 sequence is CASSPAGGTSEQYF. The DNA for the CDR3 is TGTGCCAGCAGCCCAGCGGGAGGAACGAGCGAGCAGTACTTC.

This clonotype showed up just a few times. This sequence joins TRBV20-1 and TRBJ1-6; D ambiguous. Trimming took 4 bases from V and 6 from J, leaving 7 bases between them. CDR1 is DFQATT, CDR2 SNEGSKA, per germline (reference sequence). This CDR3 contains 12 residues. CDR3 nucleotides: TGCAGTGCTATCGAATTTAATTCACCCCTCCACTTT. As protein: CSAIEFNSPLHF.

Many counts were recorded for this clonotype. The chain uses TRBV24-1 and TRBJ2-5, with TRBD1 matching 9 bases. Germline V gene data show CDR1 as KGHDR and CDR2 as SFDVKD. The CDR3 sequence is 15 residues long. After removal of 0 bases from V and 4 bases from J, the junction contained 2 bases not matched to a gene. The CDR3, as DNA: TGTGCCACCAGTGATTTGAACAGGGGGCGAGAGACCCAGTACTTC. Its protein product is CATSDLNRGRETQYF.

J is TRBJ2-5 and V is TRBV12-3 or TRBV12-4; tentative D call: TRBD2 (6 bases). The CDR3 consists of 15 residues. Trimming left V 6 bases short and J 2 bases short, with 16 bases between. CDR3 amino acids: CASSPPGLEQETQYF. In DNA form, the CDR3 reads TGTGCCAGCAGCCCACCGGGACTCGAACAAGAGACCCAGTACTTC.

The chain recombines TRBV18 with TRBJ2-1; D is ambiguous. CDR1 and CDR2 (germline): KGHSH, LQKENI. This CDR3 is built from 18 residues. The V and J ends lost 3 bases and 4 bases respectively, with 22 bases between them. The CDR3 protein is CASSPDTVRISSYNEQFF. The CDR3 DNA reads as TGTGCCAGCTCACCGGATACAGTAAGGATTTCATCTTACAATGAGCAGTTCTTC.

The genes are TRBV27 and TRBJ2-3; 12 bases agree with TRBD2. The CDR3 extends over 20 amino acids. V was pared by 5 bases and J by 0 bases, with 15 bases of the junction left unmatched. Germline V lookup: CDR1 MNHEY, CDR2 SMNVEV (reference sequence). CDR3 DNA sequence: TGTGCCAGCAGTCCGCGACTAGCGGGAGTCCTACCTACTAGCACAGATACGCAGTATTTT. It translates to CASSPRLAGVLPTSTDTQYF.

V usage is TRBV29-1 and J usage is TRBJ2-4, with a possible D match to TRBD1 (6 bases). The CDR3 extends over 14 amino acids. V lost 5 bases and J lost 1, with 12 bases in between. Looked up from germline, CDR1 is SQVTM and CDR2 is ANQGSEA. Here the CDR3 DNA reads TGCAGCGTTACGAGGGGGTTTGCCAAAAACATTCAGTACTTC. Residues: CSVTRGFAKNIQYF.